These T cell receptor beta chains were read from a single sample in a study. MiXCR, applied by TCRdb to the RT-PCR reads, yields one record per CDR3 protein. Found here are 650,000 to 800,000 distinct CDR3 sequences, about 14% of them singletons; the top ten hold 3% to 4.5%. The specimen sequenced was memory CD4+ T cells from blood. The receptors originated from a female donor in good health, serving as a healthy control. CDR3s leave out the opening cysteine and the closing phenylalanine or tryptophan. A D gene is named only where the DNA matches it firmly. Expanded clones get a size class; other rows say once, few or many, or leave the size out.

D gene: NA
clone size: few
J gene: TRBJ1-4
V gene: TRBV28
CDR3 protein: ASRGGGNEKLF

D gene: TRBD2
clone size: few
J gene: TRBJ2-3
V gene: TRBV7-2
CDR3 protein: ASKEGLAGDTQY

D gene: TRBD2
clone size: NA
J gene: TRBJ2-3
V gene: TRBV25-1
CDR3 protein: ASSEFTAGGLLDTQY

D gene: TRBD2
clone size: NA
J gene: TRBJ2-1
V gene: TRBV9
CDR3 protein: ASSTSQVAGLEHEQF

D gene: NA
clone size: few
J gene: TRBJ2-2
V gene: TRBV6-5
CDR3 protein: ASSRPQGKEGELF

D gene: NA
clone size: few
J gene: TRBJ2-1
V gene: TRBV7-2
CDR3 protein: ASSFRNSYNEQF

D gene: NA
clone size: NA
J gene: TRBJ1-4
V gene: TRBV27
CDR3 protein: ASKTAGATNEKLF

D gene: NA
clone size: many
J gene: TRBJ2-3
V gene: TRBV4-2
CDR3 protein: ASSQDRRPGADTQY

D gene: NA
clone size: many
J gene: TRBJ1-4
V gene: TRBV6-5
CDR3 protein: ASSVTGGTVEKLF

D gene: NA
clone size: few
J gene: TRBJ1-1
V gene: TRBV5-6
CDR3 protein: ASSPVGWVTEAF

D gene: NA
clone size: NA
J gene: TRBJ1-2
V gene: TRBV29-1
CDR3 protein: SVTKGRGYGYT

D gene: TRBD2
clone size: NA
J gene: TRBJ2-1
V gene: TRBV4-3
CDR3 protein: ASSQEQPGLAGFNEQF

D gene: NA
clone size: NA
J gene: TRBJ2-2
V gene: TRBV5-1
CDR3 protein: ASSLVVDSANTGELF

D gene: NA
clone size: NA
J gene: TRBJ2-5
V gene: TRBV5-1
CDR3 protein: ASSFGRAGETQY

D gene: NA
clone size: NA
J gene: TRBJ1-6
V gene: TRBV5-1
CDR3 protein: ASSALPPDLYNSPLH

D gene: NA
clone size: few
J gene: TRBJ2-7
V gene: TRBV13
CDR3 protein: ASRDRFNEQY

D gene: NA
clone size: many
J gene: TRBJ2-1
V gene: TRBV4-3
CDR3 protein: ASSRALASEQF

D gene: TRBD1
clone size: many
J gene: TRBJ2-1
V gene: TRBV27
CDR3 protein: ASRTDRGSYNEQF

D gene: NA
clone size: few
J gene: TRBJ1-1
V gene: TRBV9
CDR3 protein: ASSVQTNTEAF

D gene: NA
clone size: NA
J gene: TRBJ1-3
V gene: TRBV28
CDR3 protein: ASSLFKDTIY

D gene: TRBD1
clone size: many
J gene: TRBJ2-6
V gene: TRBV28
CDR3 protein: ASRAGTGRTGANVLT

D gene: NA
clone size: few
J gene: TRBJ2-7
V gene: TRBV7-2
CDR3 protein: ASSLVQGFNYEQY

D gene: TRBD1
clone size: many
J gene: TRBJ1-1
V gene: TRBV20-1
CDR3 protein: SASSPTGEGMNTEAF

D gene: TRBD2
clone size: few
J gene: TRBJ2-1
V gene: TRBV27
CDR3 protein: ASSTPTSGGKEGPSYNEQF

D gene: NA
clone size: many
J gene: TRBJ2-3
V gene: TRBV6-1
CDR3 protein: ASGFSDSTDTQY

D gene: NA
clone size: few
J gene: TRBJ1-1
V gene: TRBV20-1
CDR3 protein: SARERVGPNTEAF

D gene: NA
clone size: many
J gene: TRBJ1-5
V gene: TRBV6-2/TRBV6-3
CDR3 protein: ASSTGTLNQPQH

D gene: NA
clone size: NA
J gene: TRBJ2-2
V gene: TRBV20-1
CDR3 protein: SARRGPGELF

D gene: TRBD1
clone size: NA
J gene: TRBJ1-2
V gene: TRBV10-2
CDR3 protein: ASSEGQGGSYGYT

D gene: NA
clone size: NA
J gene: TRBJ2-2
V gene: TRBV12-3/TRBV12-4
CDR3 protein: ASSQGFRTGELF

D gene: NA
clone size: NA
J gene: TRBJ1-1
V gene: TRBV14
CDR3 protein: ASSATMNTEAF

D gene: NA
clone size: many
J gene: TRBJ1-5
V gene: TRBV15
CDR3 protein: ATSRDLPRGSNQPQH

D gene: TRBD2
clone size: NA
J gene: TRBJ2-1
V gene: TRBV4-3
CDR3 protein: ASSQGSTSGSGGEQF

D gene: TRBD2
clone size: many
J gene: TRBJ2-1
V gene: TRBV6-2/TRBV6-3
CDR3 protein: ASSSWTSGGYNEQF

D gene: NA
clone size: NA
J gene: TRBJ2-4
V gene: TRBV7-2
CDR3 protein: ASSQEGKNIQY

D gene: TRBD1
clone size: few
J gene: TRBJ1-2
V gene: TRBV7-9
CDR3 protein: ASSLDFGTGQGYT

D gene: NA
clone size: few
J gene: TRBJ2-5
V gene: TRBV5-1
CDR3 protein: ASSFNLASAGTQY

D gene: TRBD2
clone size: NA
J gene: TRBJ2-5
V gene: TRBV7-3
CDR3 protein: ASSPAGDQETQY

D gene: TRBD1
clone size: NA
J gene: TRBJ1-3
V gene: TRBV20-1
CDR3 protein: SARHKDRVGNTIY

D gene: NA
clone size: few
J gene: TRBJ2-3
V gene: TRBV11-3
CDR3 protein: ASSLDALVDTQY

D gene: NA
clone size: NA
J gene: TRBJ2-2
V gene: TRBV7-6
CDR3 protein: ASSLGLESTGELF